The subject of this entry is one T cell receptor beta chain. This specimen belongs to a study of blood T cell repertoires in COVID-19. Across the study: Acute-phase and convalescent COVID-19 samples originated in the United States, Italy and Spain. In each case, the material was cDNA or gDNA derived from T cells, B-cell-depleted T cells, or PBMCs.

Trimming left V 6 bases short and J 7 bases short, with 22 bases between. CDR3 length: 15 residues. Germline V gives CDR1 MDHEN, CDR2 SYDVKM. In the authors' workflow: It was from reference gene primer amplification that nucleated cell counts were estimated. Generated by immunoSEQ multiplex PCR, the TCRdb table keeps only in-frame clones and is missing some. V and J calls and clone size follow that table, whereas D and trimming were derived from the DNA. The sample lists 140,000 to 150,000 clones, 70% to 90% occurring once. The TCR originated in a woman in her forties with active or convalescent COVID-19. V usage is TRBV28 and J usage is TRBJ2-7, with D perhaps matching TRBD1 (6 bases). Sequencing was carried out using peripheral blood. The CDR3 is CASRIFKGQGNEQYF. Written as DNA, the CDR3 is TGTGCCAGCAGAATATTCAAGGGGCAGGGGAATGAGCAGTACTTC.